Reported below is one T cell receptor (beta chain). What it binds is not known. The CDR3 spans 13 residues. Trimming stripped 0 bases from V and 2 bases from J, with 5 bases between. Germline V gives CDR1 MNHNY, CDR2 SVGAGI (reference sequence). The data were taken from a study of T cells in localized non-small cell lung cancer. Overall study results and limits: Heterogeneity within the tumor remains possible, as just one region underwent sequencing. In the blood, greater T cell density corresponded to longer overall survival. Uninvolved adjacent lung had higher T cell clonality than tumor and all other tissues.

TCRdb keeps only in-frame clones here, not all; method: immunoSEQ multiplex PCR. In the table there are about 59,000 clones, under 90% of which are singletons. The receptor comes from a woman between 35 and 75 years old with stage I lung adenocarcinoma. The specimen was peripheral blood, collected before any cancer treatment. This chain joins TRBV6-6 and TRBJ2-7, with D uncertain. For the CDR3, the DNA is TGTGCCAGCAGTTACTCGAACCCCTACGAGCAGTACTTC. Its protein product is CASSYSNPYEQYF.